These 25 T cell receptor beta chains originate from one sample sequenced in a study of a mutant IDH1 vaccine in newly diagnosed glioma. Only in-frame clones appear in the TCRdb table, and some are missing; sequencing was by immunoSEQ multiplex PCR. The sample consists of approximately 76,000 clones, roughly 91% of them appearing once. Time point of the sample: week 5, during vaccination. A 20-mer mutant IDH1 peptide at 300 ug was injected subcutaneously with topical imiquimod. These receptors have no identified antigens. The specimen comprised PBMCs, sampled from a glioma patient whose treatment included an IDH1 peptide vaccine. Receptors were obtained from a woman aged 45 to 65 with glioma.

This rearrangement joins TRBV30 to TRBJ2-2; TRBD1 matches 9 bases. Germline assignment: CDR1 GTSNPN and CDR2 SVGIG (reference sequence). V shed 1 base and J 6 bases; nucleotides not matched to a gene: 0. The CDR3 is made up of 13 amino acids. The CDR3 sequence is CAWSGQGAGELFF. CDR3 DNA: TGTGCCTGGAGTGGACAGGGGGCCGGGGAGCTGTTTTTT. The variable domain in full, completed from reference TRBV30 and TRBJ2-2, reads SQTIHQWPATLVQPVGSPLSLECTVEGTSNPNLYWYRQAAGRGLQLLFYSVGIGQISSEVPQNLSASRPQDRQFILSSKKLLLSDSGFYLCAWSGQGAGELFFGEGSRLTVL.

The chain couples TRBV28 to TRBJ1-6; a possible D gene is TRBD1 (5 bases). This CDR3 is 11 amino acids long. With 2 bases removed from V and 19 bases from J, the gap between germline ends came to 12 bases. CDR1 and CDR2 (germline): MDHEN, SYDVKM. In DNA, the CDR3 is TGTGCCAGCAGTTTAAAGGGGCCCAGACACTTT. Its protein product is CASSLKGPRHF.

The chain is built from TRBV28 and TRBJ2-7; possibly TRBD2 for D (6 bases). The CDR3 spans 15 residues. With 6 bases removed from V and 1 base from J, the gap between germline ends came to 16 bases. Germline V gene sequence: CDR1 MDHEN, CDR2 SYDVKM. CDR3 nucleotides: TGTGCCAGCAGCGGTGGGGACTCCCTGTCCTACGAGCAGTACTTC. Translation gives CASSGGDSLSYEQYF.

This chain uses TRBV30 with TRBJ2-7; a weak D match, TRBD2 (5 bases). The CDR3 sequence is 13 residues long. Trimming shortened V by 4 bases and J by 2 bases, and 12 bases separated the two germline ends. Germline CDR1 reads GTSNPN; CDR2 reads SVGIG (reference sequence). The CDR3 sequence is CAWTSSGTYEQYF. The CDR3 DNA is TGTGCCTGGACCTCCTCGGGGACCTACGAGCAGTACTTC.

The chain's CDR3 is CASSLVGSEKLFF. In DNA form, the CDR3 reads TGTGCCAGCAGCTTGGTCGGAAGTGAAAAACTGTTTTTT. J is TRBJ1-4 and V is TRBV5-6; the D is unclear. V was clipped by 0 bases and J by 7 bases, with 7 bases between them. Per the germline V gene, CDR1 is SGHDT and CDR2 is YYEEEE. This CDR3 has 13 residues.

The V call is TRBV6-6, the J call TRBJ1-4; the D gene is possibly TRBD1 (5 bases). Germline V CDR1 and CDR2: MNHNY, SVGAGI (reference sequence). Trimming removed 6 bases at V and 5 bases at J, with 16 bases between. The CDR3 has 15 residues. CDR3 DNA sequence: TGTGCCAGCAGCCCGGACATGGTGGGAAATGAAAAACTGTTTTTT. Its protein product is CASSPDMVGNEKLFF.

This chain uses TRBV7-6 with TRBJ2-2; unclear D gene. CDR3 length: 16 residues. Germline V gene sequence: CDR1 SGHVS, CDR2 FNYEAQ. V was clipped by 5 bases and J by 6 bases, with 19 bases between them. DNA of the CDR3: TGTGCCAGCAGCCCCCGCCGCCTGGGGTACCCCGGGGAGCTGTTTTTT. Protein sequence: CASSPRRLGYPGELFF.

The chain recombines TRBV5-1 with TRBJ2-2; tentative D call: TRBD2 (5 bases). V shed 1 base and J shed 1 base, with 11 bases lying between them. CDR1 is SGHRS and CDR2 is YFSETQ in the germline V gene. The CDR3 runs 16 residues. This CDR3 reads CASSLRLAQNTGELFF. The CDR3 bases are TGCGCCAGCAGCTTGCGGCTAGCACAGAACACCGGGGAGCTGTTTTTT.

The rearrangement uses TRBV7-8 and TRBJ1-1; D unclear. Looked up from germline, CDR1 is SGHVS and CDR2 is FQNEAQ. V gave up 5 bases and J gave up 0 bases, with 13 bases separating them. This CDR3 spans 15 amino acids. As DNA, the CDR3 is TGTGCCAGCAGCAGCAATCAGTTCATGAACACTGAAGCTTTCTTT. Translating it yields CASSSNQFMNTEAFF.

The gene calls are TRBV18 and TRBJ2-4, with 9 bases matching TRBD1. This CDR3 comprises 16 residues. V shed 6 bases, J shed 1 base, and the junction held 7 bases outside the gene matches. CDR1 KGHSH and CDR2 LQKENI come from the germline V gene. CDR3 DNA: TGTGCCAGCTCCGGACAGGGGCCGGGGGCCAAAAACATTCAGTACTTC. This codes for CASSGQGPGAKNIQYF.

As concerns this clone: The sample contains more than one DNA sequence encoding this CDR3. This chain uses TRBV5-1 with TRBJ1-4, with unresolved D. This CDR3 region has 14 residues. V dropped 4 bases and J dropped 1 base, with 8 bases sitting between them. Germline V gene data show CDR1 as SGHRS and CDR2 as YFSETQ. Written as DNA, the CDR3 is TGCGCCAGCAGCCCGACGGTAACTAATGAAAAACTGTTTTTT. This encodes CASSPTVTNEKLFF.

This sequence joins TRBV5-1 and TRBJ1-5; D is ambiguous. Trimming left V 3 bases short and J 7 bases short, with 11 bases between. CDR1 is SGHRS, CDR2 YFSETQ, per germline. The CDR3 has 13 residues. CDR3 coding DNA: TGCGCCAGCAGCTCGGACGGTGAACAGCCCCAGCATTTT. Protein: CASSSDGEQPQHF.

CDR3 bases: TGCAGCGTTGGAGGGGGTGGGGAGACCCAGTACTTC. Its translation is CSVGGGGETQYF. V gene TRBV29-1 combines with J gene TRBJ2-5, with D perhaps TRBD1 (6 bases). The ends were cut back, 4 bases at V and 5 bases at J, with 11 bases in the middle. This CDR3 has 12 amino acids. CDR1 and CDR2 (germline): SQVTM, ANQGSEA.

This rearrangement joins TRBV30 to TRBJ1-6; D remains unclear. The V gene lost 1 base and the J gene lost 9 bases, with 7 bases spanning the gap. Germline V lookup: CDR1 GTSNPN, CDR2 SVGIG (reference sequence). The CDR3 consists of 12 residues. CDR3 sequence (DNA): TGTGCCTGGAGTGAAAGGACTTCACCCCTCCACTTT. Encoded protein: CAWSERTSPLHF.

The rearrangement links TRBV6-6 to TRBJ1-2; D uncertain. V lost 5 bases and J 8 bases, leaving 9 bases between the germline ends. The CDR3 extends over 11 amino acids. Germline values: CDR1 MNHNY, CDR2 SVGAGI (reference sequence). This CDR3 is CASSPPPGYTF. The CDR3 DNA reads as TGTGCCAGCAGTCCCCCCCCGGGCTACACCTTC.

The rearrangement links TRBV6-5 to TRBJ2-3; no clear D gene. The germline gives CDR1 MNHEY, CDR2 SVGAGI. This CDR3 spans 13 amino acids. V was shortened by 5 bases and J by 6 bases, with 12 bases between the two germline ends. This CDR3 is CASSTLSSDTQYF. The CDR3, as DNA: TGTGCCAGCAGTACCCTTAGCTCTGATACGCAGTATTTT.

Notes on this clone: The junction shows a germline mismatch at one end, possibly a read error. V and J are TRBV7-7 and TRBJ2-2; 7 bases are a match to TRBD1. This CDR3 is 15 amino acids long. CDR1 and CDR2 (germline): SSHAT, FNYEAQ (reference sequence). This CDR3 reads CASSLEGAMTGELFF. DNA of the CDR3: TGTGCTAGCAGCTTAGAGGGGGCGATGACCGGGGAGCTGTTTTTT. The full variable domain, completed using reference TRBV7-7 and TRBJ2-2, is GAGVSQSPRYKVTKRGQDVTLRCDPISSHATLYWYQQALGQGPEFLTYFNYEAQPDKSGLPSDRFSAERPEGSISTLTIQRTEQRDSAMYRCASSLEGAMTGELFFGEGSRLTVL.

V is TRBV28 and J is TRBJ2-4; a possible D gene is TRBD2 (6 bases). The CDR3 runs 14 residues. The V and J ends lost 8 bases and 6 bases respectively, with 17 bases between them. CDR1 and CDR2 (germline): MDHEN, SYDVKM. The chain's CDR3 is CASSISRRGNIQYF. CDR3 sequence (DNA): TGTGCCAGCTCCATCAGCCGGAGGGGAAACATTCAGTACTTC.

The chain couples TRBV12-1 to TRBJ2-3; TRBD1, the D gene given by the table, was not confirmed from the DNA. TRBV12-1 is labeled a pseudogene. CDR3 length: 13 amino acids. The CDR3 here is CARDRGWTDTQYF. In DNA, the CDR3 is TGTGCCAGAGACAGGGGGTGGACAGATACGCAGTATTTT.

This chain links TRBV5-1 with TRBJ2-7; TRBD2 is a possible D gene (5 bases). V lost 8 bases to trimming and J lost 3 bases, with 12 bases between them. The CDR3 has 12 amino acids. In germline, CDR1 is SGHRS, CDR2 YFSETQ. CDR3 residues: CASRGLNYEQYF. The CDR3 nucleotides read TGCGCCAGTCGAGGGCTGAACTACGAGCAGTACTTC.

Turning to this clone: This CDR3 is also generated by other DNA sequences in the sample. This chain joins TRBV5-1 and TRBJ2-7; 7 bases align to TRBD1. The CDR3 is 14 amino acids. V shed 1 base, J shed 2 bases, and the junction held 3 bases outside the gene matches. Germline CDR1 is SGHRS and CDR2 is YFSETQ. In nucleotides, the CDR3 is TGCGCCAGCAGCTTGCGGCAGGGGGCCTACGAGCAGTACTTC. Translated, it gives CASSLRQGAYEQYF.

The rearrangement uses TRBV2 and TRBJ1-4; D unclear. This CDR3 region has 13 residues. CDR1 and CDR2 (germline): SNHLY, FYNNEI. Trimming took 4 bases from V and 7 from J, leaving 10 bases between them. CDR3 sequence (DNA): TGTGCCAGCAGTGCCGGGGAGTCTGAAAAACTGTTTTTT. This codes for CASSAGESEKLFF.

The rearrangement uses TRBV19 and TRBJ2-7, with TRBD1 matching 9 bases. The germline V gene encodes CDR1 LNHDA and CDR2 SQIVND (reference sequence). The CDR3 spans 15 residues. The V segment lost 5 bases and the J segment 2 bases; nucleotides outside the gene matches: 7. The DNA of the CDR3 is TGTGCCAGTAGTCCTCGGGACAGGGACCCCTACGAGCAGTACTTC. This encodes CASSPRDRDPYEQYF.

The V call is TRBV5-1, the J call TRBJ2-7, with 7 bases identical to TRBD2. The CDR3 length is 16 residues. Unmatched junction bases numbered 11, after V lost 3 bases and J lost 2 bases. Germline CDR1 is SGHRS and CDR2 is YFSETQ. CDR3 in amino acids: CASSSAAGAGAYEQYF. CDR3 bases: TGCGCCAGCAGCTCCGCCGCCGGGGCGGGGGCCTACGAGCAGTACTTC.

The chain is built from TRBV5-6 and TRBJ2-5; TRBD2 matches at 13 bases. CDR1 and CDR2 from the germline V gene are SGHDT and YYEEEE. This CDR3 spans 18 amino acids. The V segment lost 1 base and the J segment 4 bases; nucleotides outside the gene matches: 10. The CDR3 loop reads CASSLSKTSGRLGETQYF. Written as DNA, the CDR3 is TGTGCCAGCAGCTTGTCAAAGACTAGCGGGAGGTTAGGAGAGACCCAGTACTTC.